This TCR beta chain was recovered during a study of beta chain features in type 1 diabetes. Study-level points and caveats: Patients with type 1 diabetes showed fewer VDJ junction insertions and more deletions.

This clone came up a few times. Its matching antigen is unknown. CDR1 and CDR2 (germline): KGHSH, LQKENI. The V and J ends lost 5 bases and 4 bases respectively, with 17 bases between them. The CDR3 covers 15 residues. Sequencing targeted expressed TCRB transcripts, as all isolated RNA had been reverse transcribed. Measured with immunoSEQ multiplex PCR; TCRdb has only the in-frame clones, and not every one. The sample holds 300,000 or so clones, approximately 8.2% seen once. The TCR comes from a woman aged 18-29 years in good health. V and J are TRBV18 and TRBJ1-2; possibly TRBD1 for D (5 bases). Sequenced material: central memory CD4+ T cells from blood. In DNA, the CDR3 is TGTGCCAGCTCAACCGCCGACACAGGAACCTATGGCTACACCTTC. This gives the protein CASSTADTGTYGYTF.